These 15 T cell receptor beta chains were sequenced from one sample in a study of post-analysis software for immune sequencing data. Regarding the study as a whole: Patients had higher frequencies than controls of a handful of TRBV segments, including TRBV5-6, TRBV5-1 and TRBV20-1.

Every TCR beta cDNA library bore unique molecular identifiers. TCRdb reanalysed the PCR reads using MiXCR and keeps one entry per CDR3 protein. In the table there are 450,000 to 700,000 distinct CDR3 sequences, around 44% of which are singletons. Their antigens are not known. Sequenced input: blood. The source of these receptors is a girl aged 5-17 years with multiple sclerosis.

CDR3 in amino acids: CASSSSALGGAAGELFF. CDR3 nucleotides: TGTGCCAGCAGCTCCTCAGCCCTCGGGGGGGCGGCCGGGGAGCTGTTTTTT. The genes are TRBV7-3 and TRBJ2-2, with TRBD2 matching 8 bases. Germline-derived CDR1 and CDR2 are SGHTA and FQGTGA. The CDR3 consists of 17 residues. The V segment lost 4 bases and the J segment 6 bases; nucleotides outside the gene matches: 13.

A few counts support this clonotype. The chain employs TRBV7-2 and TRBJ2-1; D tentatively fits TRBD1 or TRBD2 (5 bases each). V lost 2 bases, J lost 2 bases, and 10 bases lay in between. This CDR3 contains 15 residues. Germline-derived CDR1 and CDR2 are SGHTA and FQGNSA. CDR3 region: CASSLIRGPYNEQFF. The CDR3 DNA reads as TGTGCCAGCAGCTTAATACGGGGCCCCTACAATGAGCAGTTCTTC.

The chain combines TRBV6-5 with TRBJ2-5; D is unclear. The CDR3 totals 12 residues. Per germline, CDR1 MNHEY and CDR2 SVGAGI. Trimming removed 5 bases from V and 5 bases from J, with 9 bases in between. CDR3 bases: TGTGCCAGCAGTGGCATTCAGGAGACCCAGTACTTC. Encoded protein: CASSGIQETQYF.

This clonotype was picked up a small number of times. The rearrangement links TRBV21-1 to TRBJ1-2; the table assigns TRBD1, which was not confirmed against the DNA. TRBV21-1 is deemed a pseudogene. The CDR3 is 17 residues long. Written as DNA, the CDR3 is TGTGCCAGCAGCAAAGTGGGTTGCAGGGTTGAATATTATGGCTACACCTTC. As protein: CASSKVGCRVEYYGYTF.

The sample holds a few counts of this clonotype. The chain joins TRBV29-1 to TRBJ2-5; maybe TRBD1 (6 bases). Trimming removed 4 bases from V and 4 bases from J, with 19 bases in between. The CDR3 runs to 15 residues. Germline lookup yields CDR1 SQVTM and CDR2 ANQGSEA. The CDR3 protein is CSVARTAGDGETQYF. DNA for the CDR3: TGCAGCGTTGCCCGAACGGCAGGGGATGGAGAGACCCAGTACTTC.

There are many counts of this clonotype. This chain uses TRBV3-1 with TRBJ2-7, with TRBD1 identical over 9 bases. Germline CDR1 LGHDT, CDR2 YNNKEL (reference sequence). The CDR3 totals 16 residues. The ends lost 0 bases at V and 5 bases at J; junction bases unmatched: 8. The chain's CDR3 is CASSQESWTGAHEQYF. In DNA, the CDR3 is TGTGCCAGCAGCCAAGAATCCTGGACAGGGGCCCACGAGCAGTACTTC.

The chain is built from TRBV5-4 and TRBJ2-5; D is unresolved. With 0 bases removed from V and 2 bases from J, the gap between germline ends came to 8 bases. Germline V gene lookup returns CDR1 SGHNT and CDR2 YYREEE (reference sequence). This CDR3 has 14 amino acids. The CDR3 DNA sequence: TGTGCCAGCAGCTTGGGAGCACTTCAAGAGACCCAGTACTTC. Encoded protein: CASSLGALQETQYF.

V gene TRBV29-1 combines with J gene TRBJ2-7, with 8 bases fitting TRBD1. J gave up 2 bases and V 7 bases, and 10 bases lay outside the gene matches. The CDR3 spans 14 residues. Germline loops: CDR1 SQVTM, CDR2 ANQGSEA. CDR3 sequence: CSAGAGTGAYEQYF. CDR3 in DNA: TGCAGCGCTGGGGCCGGGACAGGCGCCTACGAGCAGTACTTC.

This clonotype has a handful of counts. The chain uses TRBV7-9 and TRBJ2-5; the match to TRBD2 covers 10 bases. V lost 4 bases and J lost 1; bases outside the gene matches: 6. The CDR3 sequence is 16 residues long. The germline CDR1 and CDR2 sequences are SEHNR and FQNEAQ (reference sequence). Here the CDR3 reads CASSSLAGEAQETQYF. In nucleotides, the CDR3 is TGTGCCAGCAGCTCCCTAGCGGGGGAAGCCCAAGAGACCCAGTACTTC.

The chain has TRBV7-9 and TRBJ2-7; TRBD2 matches 9 bases. V was clipped by 2 bases and J by 6 bases; unmatched bases: 14. Germline CDR1 and CDR2: SEHNR and FQNEAQ (reference sequence). CDR3 length: 17 residues. In nucleotides, the CDR3 is TGTGCCAGCAGCTTAAAAGGAGTCGGCGGGAGGGCCGCCGAGCAGTACTTC. Its protein product is CASSLKGVGGRAAEQYF.

The chain joins TRBV5-1 to TRBJ1-2; TRBD1 matches 9 bases. CDR1 and CDR2 (germline): SGHRS, YFSETQ. The CDR3 is 17 amino acids. Germline trimming cut 0 bases from V and 2 bases from J; bases unmatched to any gene: 8. The CDR3 DNA is TGCGCCAGCAGCTTGGACCGCCGACAGGGGGAAAACTATGGCTACACCTTC. Translation: CASSLDRRQGENYGYTF. The whole variable domain, remainder taken from reference TRBV5-1 and TRBJ1-2, is KAGVTQTPRYLIKTRGQQVTLSCSPISGHRSVSWYQQTPGQGLQFLFEYFSETQRNKGNFPGRFSGRQFSNSRSEMNVSTLELGDSALYLCASSLDRRQGENYGYTFGSGTRLTVV.

With respect to this clonotype: A much bigger clone sits one base away, suggesting this may be a read error. The chain combines TRBV7-9 with TRBJ1-4; unclear D gene. Germline V lookup: CDR1 SEHNR, CDR2 FQNEAQ (reference sequence). Trimming stripped 3 bases from V and 4 bases from J, with 0 bases between. The CDR3 contains 11 residues. The CDR3 nucleotides read TGTGCCAGCAGCTTTAATGAAAAACTGTTTTTT. Its translation is CASSFNEKLFF. Variable domain in full (rest from reference TRBV7-9 and TRBJ1-4): DTGVSQNPRHKITKRGQNVTFRCDPISEHNRLYWYRQTLGQGPEFLTYFQNEAQLEKSRLLSDRFSAERPKGSFSTLEIQRTEQGDSAMYLCASSFNEKLFFGSGTQLSVL.

In this sample, this clonotype turned up a few times. The chain uses TRBV20-1 and TRBJ2-1; D perhaps matches TRBD2 (7 bases). The germline V gene encodes CDR1 DFQATT and CDR2 SNEGSKA (reference sequence). Trimming cost V 1 base and J 6 bases, with 10 bases left between them. The CDR3 is made up of 13 amino acids. This chain's CDR3 is CSARAGGPNEQFF. The CDR3 DNA sequence: TGCAGTGCTAGAGCGGGGGGCCCCAATGAGCAGTTCTTC.

The CDR3 nucleotides read TGTGCCACCAGCAGAGATCTGGGAAATCAGCCCCAGCATTTT. The encoded protein is CATSRDLGNQPQHF. The chain joins TRBV15 to TRBJ1-5; D is uncertain. The V gene's germline CDR1 is LNHNV and CDR2 YYDKDF (reference sequence). The CDR3 is 14 amino acids. V lost 0 bases to trimming and J lost 4 bases, with 7 bases between them.

The chain uses TRBV12-3 or TRBV12-4 and TRBJ2-1, with 7 nucleotides matching TRBD2. With V trimmed by 7 bases and J by 8 bases, 14 bases remained unmatched. This CDR3 region has 15 residues. CDR3 in amino acids: CASILGGAGLYEQFF. The DNA for the CDR3 is TGTGCCAGCATCCTCGGGGGAGCGGGGCTATATGAGCAGTTCTTC.